These 12 T cell receptor beta chains were all obtained from the same sample, sequenced in a study of blood T cell repertoires in COVID-19. The method was immunoSEQ multiplex PCR; TCRdb's version includes in-frame clones alone and lacks a portion of them. In the table there are around 250,000 clones, 80% to 90% of which are singletons. Specimen: peripheral blood. These receptors were obtained from a man aged 25 to 40 who had recovered from COVID-19.

This clone has only one observation. This chain connects TRBV4-3 to TRBJ2-5, with 8 bases that match TRBD2. V lost 4 bases to trimming and J lost 5 bases; unmatched junction nucleotides: 6. The germline V gene has CDR1 LGHNA and CDR2 YSLEER. There are 14 residues in the CDR3. In DNA form, the CDR3 reads TGCGCCAGCAGCCGTAGCGGGGTAGGGGAGACCCAGTACTTC. Amino acid sequence: CASSRSGVGETQYF.

The V gene is TRBV6-2 or TRBV6-3, the J gene TRBJ2-7, with TRBD1 as a possible D gene (5 bases). Germline CDR1 and CDR2: MNHEY and SVGEGT. The CDR3 loop spans 13 amino acids. The ends were cut back, 2 bases at V and 9 bases at J, with 14 bases in the middle. CDR3 protein: CASSYGQGSVQYF. CDR3 nucleotides: TGTGCCAGCAGTTACGGCCAGGGATCGGTGCAGTACTTC.

This clone was seen just once. The chain links TRBV6-1 to TRBJ1-2; D remains ambiguous. This CDR3 region has 16 residues. Germline V gene sequence: CDR1 MNHNS, CDR2 SASEGT. Trimming removed 3 bases from V and 6 bases from J, with 20 bases in between. The CDR3 region has the DNA TGTGCCAGCAGTGACCCCCTTAAGGGAGGTTGGCATGGCTACACCTTC. Residues: CASSDPLKGGWHGYTF.

V and J are TRBV7-9 and TRBJ2-5; perhaps TRBD2 as D (5 bases). Trimming pared 5 bases from V and 2 bases from J, leaving 15 bases between. CDR1 is SEHNR, CDR2 FQNEAQ, per germline (reference sequence). CDR3 size: 15 residues. CDR3 loop: CASSLGYGKQETQYF. Here the CDR3 DNA reads TGTGCCAGCAGCCTAGGGTACGGGAAACAAGAGACCCAGTACTTC.

The chain couples TRBV10-2 to TRBJ2-7; TRBD1 matches at 9 bases. Germline trimming cut 1 base from V and 4 bases from J; bases unmatched to any gene: 5. Germline loops: CDR1 WSHSY, CDR2 SAAADI. The CDR3 length is 15 residues. The CDR3 region is CASSELGTGPYEQYF. The CDR3 DNA follows: TGCGCCAGCAGTGAGTTGGGGACAGGGCCGTACGAGCAGTACTTC.

The chain employs TRBV19 and TRBJ1-6; perhaps TRBD1 as D (6 bases). This CDR3 region has 13 residues. The V gene's germline CDR1 is LNHDA and CDR2 SQIVND (reference sequence). The ends were cut back, 4 bases at V and 9 bases at J, with 10 bases in the middle. CDR3 sequence (DNA): TGTGCCAGTAGTACAGGGGCTCTTTCACCCCTCCACTTT. It specifies CASSTGALSPLHF.

The V and J genes are TRBV27 and TRBJ2-2, with D possibly TRBD2 on 5 matching bases. Germline V gene lookup returns CDR1 MNHEY and CDR2 SMNVEV (reference sequence). V lost 0 bases to trimming and J lost 5 bases, with 10 bases between them. The CDR3 has 15 amino acids. CDR3 bases: TGTGCCAGCAGTTTATCGAGGGATTTGACCGGGGAGCTGTTTTTT. Translation: CASSLSRDLTGELFF.

This sequence joins TRBV10-3 and TRBJ2-7; TRBD1 might be the D (7 bases). Germline V gene sequence: CDR1 ENHRY, CDR2 SYGVKD. The CDR3 runs to 14 residues. V was clipped by 10 bases and J by 3 bases, with 19 bases between them. CDR3: CATAGGKVLYEQYF. DNA of the CDR3: TGTGCCACGGCAGGGGGGAAAGTTCTCTACGAGCAGTACTTC.

The chain has TRBV5-8 and TRBJ1-5; TRBD1 might be the D (5 bases). V was shortened by 2 bases and J by 0 bases, with 6 bases between the two germline ends. The CDR3 has 14 amino acids. Germline V gives CDR1 SGHTS, CDR2 YDEGEE. CDR3 sequence reads: CASSFGGSNQPQHF. CDR3 DNA sequence: TGTGCCAGCAGCTTCGGGGGTAGCAATCAGCCCCAGCATTTT.

The J gene is TRBJ2-2, the V gene TRBV19, with 10 bases lining up with TRBD1. Germline V gene data show CDR1 as LNHDA and CDR2 as SQIVND (reference sequence). This CDR3 comprises 16 residues. Germline trimming cut 6 bases from V and 5 bases from J; bases unmatched to any gene: 9. The CDR3 DNA is TGTGCCAGTAGCTCCGACAGGGGGCCTGGGACCGGGGAGCTGTTTTTT. Its translation: CASSSDRGPGTGELFF. Variable domain in full (rest from reference TRBV19 and TRBJ2-2): DGGITQSPKYLFRKEGQNVTLSCEQNLNHDAMYWYRQDPGQGLRLIYYSQIVNDFQKGDIAEGYSVSREKKESFPLTVTSAQKNPTAFYLCASSSDRGPGTGELFFGEGSRLTVL.

The chain has TRBV18 and TRBJ2-1; 7 bases map to TRBD1. This CDR3 comprises 14 residues. V shed 3 bases and J 6 bases; nucleotides not matched to a gene: 5. Germline loops: CDR1 KGHSH, CDR2 LQKENI. The CDR3: CASSPSAGGNEQFF. DNA for the CDR3: TGTGCCAGCTCACCCTCGGCAGGGGGCAATGAGCAGTTCTTC.

At least ten counts were recorded for this clone. CDR3 nucleotides: TGTGCCAGCAGCTTGCCCACCGGACAGGGGGCCTACAATGAGCAGTTCTTC. Its protein is CASSLPTGQGAYNEQFF. The rearrangement uses TRBV5-4 and TRBJ2-1; 10 bases match TRBD1. Germline CDR1 and CDR2: SGHNT and YYREEE (reference sequence). This CDR3 has 17 amino acids. V lost 1 base to trimming and J lost 2 bases; unmatched junction nucleotides: 6.